This record looks at one T cell receptor beta chain sequence and its context. These data are taken from a study of T cell responses to AZD1222 COVID-19 vaccine. The V gene lost 4 bases and the J gene lost 10 bases, with 19 bases spanning the gap. CDR3 length equals 15 residues. Germline V lookup: CDR1 SGHDN, CDR2 FVKESK. Using immunoSEQ multiplex PCR, the repertoire was profiled, and TCRdb retains in-frame clones only, with some absent. The sample includes 100,000 or so clones, 70% to 90% of them seen just once. The source was peripheral blood, collected 28 days after the second AZD1222 dose. The receptor comes from an adult who received the AZD1222 COVID-19 vaccine. The gene calls are TRBV14 and TRBJ2-2; D not certain. The CDR3 is CASSLRDNTMVELFF. CDR3 bases: TGTGCCAGCAGCCTACGTGACAATACTATGGTGGAGCTGTTTTTT. Full variable domain (missing parts from reference TRBV14 and TRBJ2-2): EAGVTQFPSHSVIEKGQTVTLRCDPISGHDNLYWYRRVMGKEIKFLLHFVKESKQDESGMPNNRFLAERTGGTYSTLKVQPAELEDSGVYFCASSLRDNTMVELFFGEGSRLTVL.